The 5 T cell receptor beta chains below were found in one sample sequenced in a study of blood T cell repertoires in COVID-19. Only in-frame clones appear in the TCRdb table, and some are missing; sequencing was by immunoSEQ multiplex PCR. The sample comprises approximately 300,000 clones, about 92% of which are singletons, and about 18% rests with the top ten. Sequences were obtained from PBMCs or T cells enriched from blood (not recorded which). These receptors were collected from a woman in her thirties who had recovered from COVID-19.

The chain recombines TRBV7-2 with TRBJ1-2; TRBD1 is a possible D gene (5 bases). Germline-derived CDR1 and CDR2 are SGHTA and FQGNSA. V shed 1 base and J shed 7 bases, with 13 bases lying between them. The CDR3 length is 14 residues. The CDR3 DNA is TGTGCCAGCAGCTTAGTGGCAGGGCCGAGTGGCTACACCTTC. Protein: CASSLVAGPSGYTF.

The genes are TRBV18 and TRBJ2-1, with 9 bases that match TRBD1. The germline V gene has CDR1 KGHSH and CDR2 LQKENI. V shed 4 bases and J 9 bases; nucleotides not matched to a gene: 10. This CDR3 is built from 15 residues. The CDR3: CASSLQSQGAIEQFF. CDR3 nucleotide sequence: TGTGCCAGCTCACTCCAGTCACAGGGGGCCATTGAGCAGTTCTTC.

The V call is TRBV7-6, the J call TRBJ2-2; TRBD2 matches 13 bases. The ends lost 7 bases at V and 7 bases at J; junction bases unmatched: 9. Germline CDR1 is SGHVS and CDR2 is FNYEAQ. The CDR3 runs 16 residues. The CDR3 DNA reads TGTGCCAGCACCCAACTAGCGGGGGGGTTTGTCGGGGAGCTGTTTTTT. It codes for CASTQLAGGFVGELFF.

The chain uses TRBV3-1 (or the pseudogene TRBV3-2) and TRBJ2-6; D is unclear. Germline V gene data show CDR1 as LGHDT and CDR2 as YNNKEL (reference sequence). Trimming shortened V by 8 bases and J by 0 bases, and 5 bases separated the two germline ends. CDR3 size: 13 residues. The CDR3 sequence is CASQFSGANVLTF. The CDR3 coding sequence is TGTGCCAGCCAATTCTCTGGGGCCAACGTCCTGACTTTC.

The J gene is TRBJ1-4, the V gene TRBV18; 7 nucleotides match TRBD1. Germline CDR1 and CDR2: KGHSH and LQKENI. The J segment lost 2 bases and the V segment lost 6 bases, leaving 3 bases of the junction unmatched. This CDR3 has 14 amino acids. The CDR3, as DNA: TGTGCCAGCTCGTCGACAGGGACTAATGAAAAACTGTTTTTT. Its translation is CASSSTGTNEKLFF. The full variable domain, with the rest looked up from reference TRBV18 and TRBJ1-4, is NAGVMQNPRHLVRRRGQEARLRCSPMKGHSHVYWYRQLPEEGLKFMVYLQKENIIDESGMPKERFSAEFPKEGPSILRIQQVVRGDSAAYFCASSSTGTNEKLFFGSGTQLSVL.